These 22 T cell receptor beta chains originate from one sample sequenced in a study of blood T cell repertoires in COVID-19. Sequencing used immunoSEQ multiplex PCR; TCRdb keeps in-frame clones, though not all of them. There are some 230,000 clones in the sample; roughly 84% occur only once, and 0.98% lies in the top ten. Sequencing was carried out using peripheral blood. Receptors originate from a man aged 40-50 years with acute or convalescent COVID-19.

This clone appeared a few times. The chain is built from TRBV7-8 and TRBJ1-4; 8 nucleotides align to TRBD1. Trimming took 6 bases from V and 7 from J; bases not matched to a gene: 4. The CDR3 runs 13 residues. Germline lookup yields CDR1 SGHVS and CDR2 FQNEAQ. CDR3 residues: CASSTGQGEKLFF. CDR3 DNA: TGTGCCAGCAGTACTGGACAGGGTGAAAAACTGTTTTTT.

The V and J genes are TRBV7-3 and TRBJ2-7; the D is unclear. The CDR3 extends over 15 amino acids. V lost 2 bases and J 3 bases, leaving 14 bases between the germline ends. Germline values: CDR1 SGHTA, CDR2 FQGTGA. The DNA of the CDR3 is TGTGCCAGCAGCTTAGCCTCCACAGTACTCTACGAGCAGTACTTC. This encodes CASSLASTVLYEQYF.

This chain links TRBV7-8 with TRBJ2-1; unclear D gene. V lost 1 base to trimming and J lost 3 bases, with 7 bases between them. CDR3 size: 14 residues. The germline CDR1 and CDR2 sequences are SGHVS and FQNEAQ. Here the CDR3 DNA reads TGTGCCAGCAGCTTAGACTACGACTACAATGAGCAGTTCTTC. It is translated as CASSLDYDYNEQFF.

J is TRBJ1-1 and V is TRBV4-1; no reliable D call. Trimming left V 1 base short and J 8 bases short, with 14 bases between. The length of the CDR3 is 14 residues. Germline CDR1 MGHRA, CDR2 YSYEKL. Written as DNA, the CDR3 is TGCGCCAGCAGCCAAGGTGGATCGGCGGCCGAAGCTTTCTTT. Its protein product is CASSQGGSAAEAFF.

This clone was detected a few times. The CDR3 coding sequence is TGTGCCATCAGTGAGTCCACAGGGCGGGCCGGTGGCTACACCTTC. It yields the protein CAISESTGRAGGYTF. This chain links TRBV10-3 with TRBJ1-2; maybe TRBD1 (6 bases). Per germline, CDR1 ENHRY and CDR2 SYGVKD. V gave up 0 bases and J gave up 7 bases, with 15 bases separating them. The CDR3 length is 15 residues.

The V call is TRBV7-8, the J call TRBJ1-3; D uncertain. CDR3 length: 15 amino acids. Germline values: CDR1 SGHVS, CDR2 FQNEAQ. The V gene lost 1 base and the J gene lost 3 bases, with 10 bases spanning the gap. The CDR3 nucleotides read TGTGCCAGCAGCTTAGGCCCACCCAGTGGAAACACCATATATTTT. As protein: CASSLGPPSGNTIYF.

This chain uses TRBV2 with TRBJ2-7, with TRBD2 identical over 10 bases. V was clipped by 6 bases and J by 0 bases; unmatched bases: 14. Germline assignment: CDR1 SNHLY and CDR2 FYNNEI. The CDR3 length is 18 residues. The DNA for the CDR3 is TGTGCCAGCAGCGTAACTCTAGCGGGGGTAACGAGCTCCTACGAGCAGTACTTC. Translating it yields CASSVTLAGVTSSYEQYF.

The count of this clone is one. The chain joins TRBV6-2 or TRBV6-3 to TRBJ2-1, with 10 positions matching TRBD2. After removal of 4 bases from V and 5 bases from J, the junction contained 11 bases not matched to a gene. Looked up from germline, CDR1 is MNHEY and CDR2 is SVGEGT. The CDR3 is 17 amino acids. Here the CDR3 DNA reads TGTGCCAGCAGTTTGCTCGTCATAGCGGGGGGACACAATGAGCAGTTCTTC. Translated: CASSLLVIAGGHNEQFF.

The chain carries TRBV7-6 and TRBJ2-1; 10 nucleotides agree with TRBD2. V lost 7 bases to trimming and J lost 9 bases; unmatched junction nucleotides: 6. In germline, CDR1 is SGHVS, CDR2 FNYEAQ. The CDR3 consists of 13 residues. CDR3 in DNA: TGTGCCAGCACAAGGACTAGCGGCGGTGAGCAGTTCTTC. Its translation: CASTRTSGGEQFF.

This chain joins TRBV4-3 and TRBJ1-2; perhaps TRBD1 as D (5 bases). Per the germline V gene, CDR1 is LGHNA and CDR2 is YSLEER. The length of the CDR3 is 14 residues. V gave up 0 bases and J gave up 6 bases, with 11 bases separating them. As DNA, the CDR3 is TGCGCCAGCAGCCAAGATAGGTCGGGGGATGGCTACACCTTC. Protein product: CASSQDRSGDGYTF.

The chain uses TRBV21-1 and TRBJ2-1; TRBD2 is the table's D call, not checked against the DNA. TRBV21-1 is classified as a pseudogene. The CDR3 spans 15 residues. The CDR3: CASSKVVGGDNEQFF. In DNA form, the CDR3 reads TGTGCCAGCAGCAAAGTGGTGGGCGGGGACAATGAGCAGTTCTTC.

The CDR3 is CASSQARPSGEAFF. The CDR3, as DNA: TGCGCCAGCAGCCAAGCTCGGCCCTCGGGAGAAGCTTTCTTT. This chain uses TRBV4-3 with TRBJ1-1; D unresolved. Germline V CDR1 and CDR2: LGHNA, YSLEER. Trimming left V 1 base short and J 8 bases short, with 14 bases between. There are 14 residues in the CDR3.

CDR3 protein: CASRNAGGGGYTF. As DNA, the CDR3 is TGTGCCAGCAGGAACGCGGGGGGAGGTGGCTACACCTTC. This chain uses TRBV3-1 (or the pseudogene TRBV3-2) with TRBJ1-2, with D perhaps matching TRBD1 (5 bases). This CDR3 spans 13 amino acids. From germline, CDR1 is LGHDT and CDR2 YNNKEL (reference sequence). With 6 bases removed from V and 7 bases from J, the gap between germline ends came to 15 bases.

This chain uses TRBV19 with TRBJ1-4; weak D call: TRBD1 (6 bases). The CDR3 totals 14 residues. Germline values: CDR1 LNHDA, CDR2 SQIVND (reference sequence). The V gene lost 3 bases and the J gene lost 7 bases, with 12 bases spanning the gap. The CDR3 loop is CASSIRGAGEKLFF. The DNA for the CDR3 is TGTGCCAGTAGTATCCGGGGGGCGGGTGAAAAACTGTTTTTT.

This clone was seen a few times. The chain carries TRBV29-1 and TRBJ2-2; weak D call: TRBD1 (5 bases). V was cut by 1 base and J by 0 bases, with 6 bases left in between. Germline CDR1 SQVTM, CDR2 ANQGSEA. There are 14 residues in the CDR3. In nucleotides, the CDR3 is TGCAGCGTTGAAGGCAGGGCGAACACCGGGGAGCTGTTTTTT. Translating gives CSVEGRANTGELFF.

This chain connects TRBV5-4 to TRBJ1-2; TRBD1 agrees at 10 bases. The CDR3 contains 12 residues. Per germline, CDR1 SGHNT and CDR2 YYREEE (reference sequence). The V segment lost 3 bases and the J segment 10 bases; nucleotides outside the gene matches: 3. In nucleotides, the CDR3 is TGTGCCAGCAGCTGGGACAGGGGCCCCTACACCTTC. Translated, it gives CASSWDRGPYTF.

The CDR3 spells CASSLSADRGRDEQYF. Written as DNA, the CDR3 is TGTGCCAGCAGTTTGAGTGCGGACAGGGGGCGGGACGAGCAGTACTTC. V and J are TRBV28 and TRBJ2-7; 11 nucleotides align to TRBD1. The CDR3 runs to 16 residues. V lost 3 bases, J lost 5 bases, and 9 bases stayed unmatched. CDR1 MDHEN and CDR2 SYDVKM come from the germline V gene.

V gene TRBV2 combines with J gene TRBJ1-2; 9 bases match TRBD1. With 4 bases clipped from V and 7 bases from J, the junction kept 4 bases outside the gene matches. The CDR3 is 13 residues long. In germline, CDR1 is SNHLY, CDR2 FYNNEI. CDR3 residues: CASSGTGERGYTF. The CDR3 DNA reads as TGTGCCAGCAGTGGGACAGGGGAACGTGGCTACACCTTC.

The chain has TRBV30 and TRBJ1-2; 7 nucleotides match TRBD1. The CDR3 contains 15 residues. The V gene's germline CDR1 is GTSNPN and CDR2 SVGIG (reference sequence). With 8 bases clipped from V and 2 bases from J, the junction kept 14 bases outside the gene matches. The CDR3 DNA reads TGTGCCCGGTCGGGCAACAGGGGAAACAACTATGGCTACACCTTC. This codes for CARSGNRGNNYGYTF.

The rearrangement uses TRBV2 and TRBJ1-1; the match to TRBD1 covers 9 bases. V gave up 4 bases and J gave up 5 bases; unmatched junction bases: 8. The V gene's germline CDR1 is SNHLY and CDR2 FYNNEI. The length of the CDR3 is 15 residues. The CDR3 bases are TGTGCCAGCAGTGGGGAGGGACAGGGTTTGACTGAAGCTTTCTTT. As protein: CASSGEGQGLTEAFF.

The J gene is TRBJ2-2, the V gene TRBV5-4; the D gene is possibly TRBD2 (6 bases). Deletions cut 5 bases from V and 0 bases from J, with 8 bases between. Germline-derived CDR1 and CDR2 are SGHNT and YYREEE (reference sequence). CDR3 length equals 14 residues. The CDR3 reads CASSRTTNTGELFF. CDR3 nucleotides: TGTGCCAGCAGTCGGACTACGAACACCGGGGAGCTGTTTTTT.

V is TRBV10-3 and J is TRBJ1-1; perhaps TRBD1 as D (6 bases). CDR3 size: 14 residues. The germline V gene has CDR1 ENHRY and CDR2 SYGVKD. V dropped 3 bases and J dropped 7 bases, with 15 bases sitting between them. The CDR3 spells CAISEQGMDGEAFF. CDR3 DNA sequence: TGTGCCATCAGTGAACAGGGCATGGACGGTGAAGCTTTCTTT.